The rows below give T cell receptor beta chains drawn from one sample of a study of CD8 T cells in acute hepatitis C reinfection. Clones were read by immunoSEQ multiplex PCR, and TCRdb kept only the in-frame ones, dropping some. The table lists 30,000 to 40,000 clones, approximately 85% of them singletons. The sample was naive CD8+ T cells from PBMCs. The receptors come from a woman between 18 and 30 years old who spontaneously cleared hepatitis C infection. CDR3s include the opening cysteine and the closing phenylalanine or tryptophan. The order of the fields is D gene, J gene, V gene, clone size, CDR3 DNA, CDR3 protein. The D gene is left open where the match is weak. A clone size is listed for some rows: how often the clone was seen (once, few, many), or a class if it is expanded.

D: NA; J: TRBJ1-5; V: TRBV14; size: few; DNA: TGTGCCAGCAGCCAAGTCGGGCAAAATCAGCCCCAGCATTTT; CDR3: CASSQVGQNQPQHF
D: NA; J: TRBJ2-7; V: TRBV14; size: NA; DNA: TGTGCCAGCAGCCAAGCGGGGGCTGGCGAGCAGTACTTC; CDR3: CASSQAGAGEQYF
D: TRBD1; J: TRBJ2-5; V: TRBV10-3; size: once; DNA: TGTGCCATCAATCCTCGGGACAGCAACCAAGAGACCCAGTACTTC; CDR3: CAINPRDSNQETQYF
D: TRBD1; J: TRBJ2-2; V: TRBV29-1; size: once; DNA: TGCAGCGCCGGACAGGTGAACACCGGGGAGCTGTTTTTT; CDR3: CSAGQVNTGELFF
D: NA; J: TRBJ2-3; V: TRBV27; size: NA; DNA: TGTGCCAGCGCCACAGATATTACGCAGTATTTT; CDR3: CASATDITQYF
D: TRBD2; J: TRBJ2-1; V: TRBV2; size: NA; DNA: TGTGCCAGCAGTGGACTAGCGGTATCCTACAATGAGCAGTTCTTC; CDR3: CASSGLAVSYNEQFF
D: NA; J: TRBJ1-1; V: TRBV5-4; size: NA; DNA: TGTGCCAGCAGCTTTTGGGGGACGGACACTGAAGCTTTCTTT; CDR3: CASSFWGTDTEAFF
D: NA; J: TRBJ1-1; V: TRBV6-1; size: NA; DNA: TGTGCCAGCAGTGTAGGGAACACTGAAGCTTTCTTT; CDR3: CASSVGNTEAFF
D: NA; J: TRBJ2-7; V: TRBV10-3; size: NA; DNA: TGTGCCATCAGTGAGGAAAACTACGAGCAGTACTTC; CDR3: CAISEENYEQYF
D: NA; J: TRBJ1-2; V: TRBV6-1; size: few; DNA: TGTGCCGCCTGGAGCGGGGTTCCCGGCTACACCTTC; CDR3: CAAWSGVPGYTF
D: NA; J: TRBJ2-2; V: TRBV12-5; size: NA; DNA: TGTGCTAGTGGTTTGGTACCGGTGGAGCTGTTTTTT; CDR3: CASGLVPVELFF
D: TRBD2; J: TRBJ2-1; V: TRBV6-4; size: NA; DNA: TGTGCCAGCAGTGTCGGGGGAGGGAAAAACAATGAGCAGTTCTTC; CDR3: CASSVGGGKNNEQFF
D: NA; J: TRBJ2-2; V: TRBV2; size: NA; DNA: TGTGCCAGCAGTTCCACCCGGGGTGGCACCGGGGAGCTGTTTTTT; CDR3: CASSSTRGGTGELFF
D: NA; J: TRBJ1-1; V: TRBV6-5; size: NA; DNA: TGTGCCAGCGGTACTATGAACACTGAAGCTTTCTTT; CDR3: CASGTMNTEAFF
D: NA; J: TRBJ2-5; V: TRBV23-1; size: NA; DNA: TGCGCCAGCAGTCCTCAGACAGACAAGTACCAAGAGACCCAGTACTTC; CDR3: CASSPQTDKYQETQYF
D: NA; J: TRBJ1-1; V: TRBV27; size: NA; DNA: TGTGCCAGCAGTTTATCGCACAGGGATCCCACTGAAGCTTTCTTT; CDR3: CASSLSHRDPTEAFF
D: NA; J: TRBJ1-4; V: TRBV19; size: few; DNA: TGTGCCAGTAGTATAGTTGGTCGGGGACTGGTTGAAAAACTGTTTTTT; CDR3: CASSIVGRGLVEKLFF
D: NA; J: TRBJ2-1; V: TRBV5-6; size: NA; DNA: TGTGCCAGCAGCTCGGGGGAGGCGAATGAGCAGTTCTTC; CDR3: CASSSGEANEQFF